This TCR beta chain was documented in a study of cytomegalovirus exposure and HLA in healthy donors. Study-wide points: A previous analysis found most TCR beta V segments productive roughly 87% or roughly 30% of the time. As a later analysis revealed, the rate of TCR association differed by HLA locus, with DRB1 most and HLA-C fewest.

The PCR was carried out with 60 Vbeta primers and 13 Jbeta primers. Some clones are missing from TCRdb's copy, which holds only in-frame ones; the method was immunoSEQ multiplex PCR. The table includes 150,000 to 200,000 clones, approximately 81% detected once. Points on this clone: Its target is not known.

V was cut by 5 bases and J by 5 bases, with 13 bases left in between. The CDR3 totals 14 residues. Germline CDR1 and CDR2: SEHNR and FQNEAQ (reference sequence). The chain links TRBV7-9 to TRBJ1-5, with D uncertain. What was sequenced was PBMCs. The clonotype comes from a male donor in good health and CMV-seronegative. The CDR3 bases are TGTGCCAGCAGCCCCGGGATCCGGGATCAGCCCCAGCATTTT. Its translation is CASSPGIRDQPQHF.